A selection of T cell receptor beta chains follows, all from one sample in a study of T cell responses to AZD1222 COVID-19 vaccine. Profiled with immunoSEQ multiplex PCR; TCRdb holds only in-frame clones, not every one. The sample shows 56,000 or so clones, approximately 85% of them seen only once. Sequencing was performed on peripheral blood, taken on day 0 of AZD1222 vaccination. These receptors were obtained from an adult in good health. Both conserved end residues are part of each CDR3. D genes are given only for firm matches. Size values are once, few and many counts, or a class for expanded clones, and some rows have none.

D	V	size	length	J	CDR3	DNA
-	TRBV6-5	-	15	TRBJ2-7	CASRDTGKTPYEQYF	TGTGCCAGCAGGGACACAGGGAAGACACCCTACGAGCAGTACTTC
TRBD1	TRBV6-5	-	15	TRBJ2-2	CASSLTGGLTGELFF	TGTGCCAGCAGTCTAACAGGGGGTCTCACCGGGGAGCTGTTTTTT
-	TRBV27	-	15	TRBJ1-5	CASSFSPGGLEPQHF	TGTGCCAGCAGTTTTTCCCCGGGGGGTTTGGAGCCCCAGCATTTT
-	TRBV15	-	15	TRBJ1-6	CATSRDWGDNSPLHF	TGTGCCACCAGCAGAGATTGGGGGGACAATTCACCCCTCCACTTT
-	TRBV6-5	-	11	TRBJ2-3	CASSNREVKYF	TGTGCCAGCAGTAACCGGGAAGTAAAGTATTTT
TRBD1	TRBV13	-	15	TRBJ2-3	CASSSQGPGTDTQYF	TGTGCCAGCAGCTCACAGGGGCCCGGCACAGATACGCAGTATTTT
-	TRBV19	-	12	TRBJ1-5	CASRPQGQPQHF	TGTGCCAGTAGGCCGCAGGGGCAGCCCCAGCATTTT
-	TRBV10-2	-	14	TRBJ1-5	CASSESTTYQPQHF	TGCGCCAGCAGTGAGTCTACTACCTATCAGCCCCAGCATTTT
-	TRBV4-2	-	16	TRBJ1-4	CASSQSGQTLTEKLFF	TGTGCCAGCAGCCAAAGCGGACAAACGTTAACTGAAAAACTGTTTTTT
TRBD1	TRBV7-3	few	15	TRBJ1-4	CASSLGTGSNEKLFF	TGTGCCAGCAGCTTAGGGACAGGGAGCAATGAAAAACTGTTTTTT